The 24 T cell receptor beta chains listed next were all sequenced from one sample in a study of CD8 T cells in ankylosing spondylitis. Study-wide points: Blood from ankylosing spondylitis patients appeared to carry a characteristic roughly 8-variant TCR beta motif.

Their target antigens are unknown. One entry per CDR3 protein results from TCRdb running MiXCR on the 5' RACE reads. Counted here are some 840,000 distinct CDR3 sequences, about 12% occurring once; the ten biggest clones make up approximately 0.5%. The source material was blood, either unsorted or a sorted T cell fraction (not recorded which). Receptors were obtained from a male donor with ankylosing spondylitis.

Note on this clonotype: This may be a read error, as it is one base from a much larger clone. This chain connects TRBV28 to TRBJ2-7; D is perhaps TRBD1 (5 bases). Germline CDR1 MDHEN, CDR2 SYDVKM. The CDR3 has 11 residues. Trimming took off 6 bases at V and 2 bases at J, with 5 bases between the two ends. CDR3 DNA sequence: TGTGCCAGCAGGGACACCTACGAGCAGTACTTC. It specifies CASRDTYEQYF.

This clonotype was picked up many times. This rearrangement joins TRBV14 to TRBJ1-2; no clear D gene. The CDR3 extends over 13 amino acids. V was pared by 4 bases and J by 6 bases, with 12 bases between. Germline V gives CDR1 SGHDN, CDR2 FVKESK. The CDR3: CASSPLWRDGYTF. The CDR3 DNA reads as TGTGCCAGCAGCCCTCTGTGGAGGGATGGCTACACCTTC. The whole variable domain, filled in from reference TRBV14 and TRBJ1-2, reads EAGVTQFPSHSVIEKGQTVTLRCDPISGHDNLYWYRRVMGKEIKFLLHFVKESKQDESGMPNNRFLAERTGGTYSTLKVQPAELEDSGVYFCASSPLWRDGYTFGSGTRLTVV.

The table lists this clonotype with a few counts. V usage is TRBV7-9 and J usage is TRBJ1-2, with 7 bases lining up with TRBD1. V lost 5 bases and J lost 4; bases outside the gene matches: 13. The CDR3 is 16 amino acids. The germline gives CDR1 SEHNR, CDR2 FQNEAQ (reference sequence). The CDR3 DNA reads TGTGCCAGCAGCGGCGGGACAGCAAAACCCATCTATGGCTACACCTTC. The encoded protein is CASSGGTAKPIYGYTF.

The chain recombines TRBV4-2 with TRBJ1-4, with 7 bases fitting TRBD1. Trimming cost V 4 bases and J 6 bases; bases outside gene matches: 5. This CDR3 spans 14 amino acids. CDR1 is LGHNA and CDR2 is YNFKEQ in the germline V gene. CDR3 nucleotides: TGTGCCAGCAGCCCAGGGGGTGTGGATGAAAAACTGTTTTTT. This sequence encodes CASSPGGVDEKLFF.

This clonotype was detected a few times. This rearrangement joins TRBV5-1 to TRBJ2-7; maybe TRBD2 (6 bases). The CDR3 is 13 amino acids. The ends were cut back, 2 bases at V and 2 bases at J, with 8 bases in the middle. CDR1 and CDR2 from the germline V gene are SGHRS and YFSETQ. As DNA, the CDR3 is TGCGCCAGCAGCTTTGCTAGCGCCTACGAGCAGTACTTC. It specifies CASSFASAYEQYF.

In its sample, this clonotype was seen many times. The chain employs TRBV29-1 and TRBJ2-3, with TRBD2 identical over 7 bases. The CDR3 extends over 14 amino acids. Trimming at V came to 7 bases and at J to 0 bases, leaving 7 bases not matched to a gene. The germline gives CDR1 SQVTM, CDR2 ANQGSEA. The DNA for the CDR3 is TGCAGCGCTGGGACTATCTACAGCACAGATACGCAGTATTTT. Protein product: CSAGTIYSTDTQYF.

The gene calls are TRBV4-2 and TRBJ2-7; possibly TRBD1 for D (6 bases). The V gene's germline CDR1 is LGHNA and CDR2 YNFKEQ. Trimming removed 1 base at V and 3 bases at J, with 16 bases between. CDR3 length: 16 amino acids. CDR3 coding DNA: TGTGCCAGCAGCCAAGTTTCTGCAGGGGAAGTCTACGAGCAGTACTTC. Translation gives CASSQVSAGEVYEQYF.

This clonotype occurred a few times. This sequence joins TRBV10-3 and TRBJ2-7; 8 bases agree with TRBD1. Germline CDR1 and CDR2: ENHRY and SYGVKD. The CDR3 runs 14 residues. With V trimmed by 6 bases and J by 4 bases, 8 bases remained unmatched. This chain's CDR3 is CAIRPGQDNYEQYF. The CDR3 DNA reads TGTGCCATCAGACCGGGACAGGACAATTACGAGCAGTACTTC.

This clonotype has only a few counts. The CDR3 spells CASSQWTGNGYTF. In DNA form, the CDR3 reads TGCGCCAGCAGCCAGTGGACAGGGAACGGCTACACCTTC. The chain links TRBV4-3 to TRBJ1-2; TRBD1 agrees at 8 bases. The germline V gene encodes CDR1 LGHNA and CDR2 YSLEER. With V trimmed by 3 bases and J by 8 bases, 5 bases remained unmatched. The CDR3 contains 13 residues.

The chain links TRBV7-2 to TRBJ2-7; D gene unclear. This CDR3 is 14 amino acids long. The germline V gene encodes CDR1 SGHTA and CDR2 FQGNSA. V lost 5 bases and J 2 bases, leaving 13 bases between the germline ends. The CDR3: CASSNSAGAYEQYF. As DNA, the CDR3 is TGTGCCAGCAGCAACAGCGCAGGAGCCTACGAGCAGTACTTC. The variable domain in full, completed from reference TRBV7-2 and TRBJ2-7, reads GAGVSQSPSNKVTEKGKDVELRCDPISGHTALYWYRQSLGQGLEFLIYFQGNSAPDKSGLPSDRFSAERTGGSVSTLTIQRTQQEDSAVYLCASSNSAGAYEQYFGPGTRLTVT.

The chain is built from TRBV7-2 and TRBJ2-1; 7 positions agree with TRBD1. The CDR3 contains 15 residues. Germline CDR1 is SGHTA and CDR2 is FQGNSA. The V gene end was trimmed by 11 bases and the J gene end by 5 bases; junction bases not matched to a gene: 15. The DNA for the CDR3 is TGTGCCGCCAGCCCCGGTTCGACAGGGAACAATGAGCAGTTCTTC. Amino acid sequence: CAASPGSTGNNEQFF.

The rearrangement links TRBV20-1 to TRBJ1-2, with unresolved D. With 5 bases removed from V and 1 base from J, the gap between germline ends came to 17 bases. The CDR3 extends over 15 amino acids. Germline CDR1 DFQATT, CDR2 SNEGSKA (reference sequence). The CDR3 DNA reads TGCAGTGCTTCCGGGTCCCGAGGAAATAACTATGGCTACACCTTC. Residues: CSASGSRGNNYGYTF.

This clonotype came up many times. V and J are TRBV5-1 and TRBJ1-2; D possibly corresponds to TRBD1 (6 bases). The length of the CDR3 is 13 residues. Trimming removed 5 bases at V and 2 bases at J, with 10 bases between. Germline CDR1 SGHRS, CDR2 YFSETQ. The CDR3 nucleotides read TGCGCCAGCAGTTTCGACAGGAACTATGGCTACACCTTC. Translating gives CASSFDRNYGYTF. Variable domain in full (rest from reference TRBV5-1 and TRBJ1-2): KAGVTQTPRYLIKTRGQQVTLSCSPISGHRSVSWYQQTPGQGLQFLFEYFSETQRNKGNFPGRFSGRQFSNSRSEMNVSTLELGDSALYLCASSFDRNYGYTFGSGTRLTVV.

This clonotype was counted a few times. The V gene is TRBV4-2, the J gene TRBJ1-2; D is ambiguous. Looked up from germline, CDR1 is LGHNA and CDR2 is YNFKEQ. CDR3 length: 13 amino acids. Trimming took off 4 bases at V and 6 bases at J, with 12 bases between the two ends. CDR3 sequence: CASSRGPRDGYTF. In nucleotides, the CDR3 is TGTGCCAGCAGCCGCGGACCTAGGGATGGCTACACCTTC.

This sequence joins TRBV9 and TRBJ1-6; tentative D call: TRBD1 (6 bases). With 0 bases removed from V and 10 bases from J, the gap between germline ends came to 11 bases. CDR1 SGDLS and CDR2 YYNGEE come from the germline V gene. This CDR3 spans 14 amino acids. The CDR3 DNA reads as TGTGCCAGCAGCGTAGAAGAGGGGGACTCACCCCTCCACTTT. Amino acids: CASSVEEGDSPLHF.

This clonotype occurred a few times. This chain uses TRBV4-1 with TRBJ1-1; D is possibly TRBD1 (5 bases). V lost 4 bases to trimming and J lost 5 bases, with 17 bases between them. The CDR3 is 15 amino acids. Germline V CDR1 and CDR2: MGHRA, YSYEKL. CDR3: CASSPRTGRRTEAFF. DNA of the CDR3: TGCGCCAGCAGCCCCCGGACGGGACGAAGGACTGAAGCTTTCTTT.

In its sample, this clonotype was seen many times. CDR3 residues: CSATADGDYNYGYTF. As DNA, the CDR3 is TGCAGTGCTACAGCTGACGGAGATTATAACTATGGCTACACCTTC. The V gene is TRBV20-1, the J gene TRBJ1-2; D remains ambiguous. The CDR3 length is 15 residues. V lost 4 bases and J lost 1, with 16 bases in between. CDR1 is DFQATT, CDR2 SNEGSKA, per germline (reference sequence).

The V and J genes are TRBV12-3 or TRBV12-4 and TRBJ2-5; TRBD1 or TRBD2 may be the D gene (6 bases each). Trimming left V 5 bases short and J 7 bases short, with 17 bases between. The CDR3 extends over 14 amino acids. The CDR3 DNA reads as TGTGCCAGCAGTCCCCGACTAGTACAGGGGACCCAGTACTTC. Translating gives CASSPRLVQGTQYF.

The V gene is TRBV4-3, the J gene TRBJ1-2; D remains unclear. V lost 0 bases to trimming and J lost 2 bases, with 10 bases between them. Germline CDR1 is LGHNA and CDR2 is YSLEER. The length of the CDR3 is 15 residues. CDR3 sequence: CASSQDPGLNYGYTF. The CDR3 nucleotides are TGCGCCAGCAGCCAAGATCCGGGATTAAACTATGGCTACACCTTC.

This clonotype was recorded a few times. The genes are TRBV24-1 and TRBJ2-3; 8 bases map to TRBD1. The trim removed 4 bases at V and 4 bases at J, leaving 6 bases unmatched. Germline CDR1 reads KGHDR; CDR2 reads SFDVKD. The CDR3 sequence is 15 residues long. CDR3 residues: CATSDPGQGADTQYF. In DNA form, the CDR3 reads TGTGCCACCAGTGACCCCGGACAGGGTGCAGATACGCAGTATTTT.

The chain employs TRBV5-1 and TRBJ1-6, with unresolved D. Germline V gene sequence: CDR1 SGHRS, CDR2 YFSETQ. The CDR3 is 16 amino acids. Trimming removed 6 bases at V and 0 bases at J, with 13 bases between. The CDR3 DNA follows: TGCGCCAGCACCCCGGTCCCGAGCTCCTATAATTCACCCCTCCACTTT. It translates to CASTPVPSSYNSPLHF.

This clonotype came up a few times. The CDR3 loop is CASRHPLAPTSDTQYF. The CDR3 DNA follows: TGTGCCAGCAGGCACCCACTAGCTCCAACCTCAGATACGCAGTATTTT. V usage is TRBV11-2 and J usage is TRBJ2-3, with D tentatively TRBD2 (6 bases). The V gene lost 6 bases and the J gene lost 4 bases, with 20 bases spanning the gap. Germline loops: CDR1 SGHAT, CDR2 FQNNGV. The length of the CDR3 is 16 residues. The entire variable domain, with the rest obtained from reference TRBV11-2 and TRBJ2-3, is as follows: EAGVAQSPRYKIIEKRQSVAFWCNPISGHATLYWYQQILGQGPKLLIQFQNNGVVDDSQLPKDRFSAERLKGVDSTLKIQPAKLEDSAVYLCASRHPLAPTSDTQYFGPGTRLTVL.

The chain carries TRBV7-2 and TRBJ1-2; D possibly corresponds to TRBD1 (5 bases). CDR3 length equals 14 residues. In germline, CDR1 is SGHTA, CDR2 FQGNSA. V lost 7 bases to trimming and J lost 4 bases, with 16 bases between them. CDR3 nucleotide sequence: TGTGCCAGCACAGCGGGACGGGACCCCTATGGCTACACCTTC. It is translated as CASTAGRDPYGYTF.

At least ten counts were recorded for this clonotype. The V gene is TRBV20-1, the J gene TRBJ1-6; the match to TRBD1 covers 7 bases. This CDR3 has 16 residues. The germline CDR1 and CDR2 sequences are DFQATT and SNEGSKA (reference sequence). V dropped 1 base and J dropped 2; count of bases not matched to a gene: 5. Here the CDR3 DNA reads TGCAGTGCTAGAGTGGGCAGGGGGGCCTATAATTCACCCCTCCACTTT. Translation gives CSARVGRGAYNSPLHF.